The rows below give T cell receptor beta chains drawn from one sample of a study of blood T cell repertoires in COVID-19. The assay was immunoSEQ multiplex PCR, and TCRdb's table has in-frame clones only and misses some. Of 150,000 to 200,000 clones detected, 81% appear once; the ten largest clones hold approximately 10%. Sequencing was performed on peripheral blood. These receptors were collected from a human donor in a cohort sampled during active COVID-19. Both conserved end residues are part of each CDR3. The D gene is left open where the match is weak. The size of a clone is reported for some rows only, either as once, few or many, or as a class for expanded clones.

14 NA NA TRBJ1-1 TRBV9 TGTGCCAGCAGCCCCGACGGACAAAACACTGAAGCTTTCTTT CASSPDGQNTEAFF
18 TRBD1 NA TRBJ1-5 TRBV10-1 TGCGCCAGCATATGTCGTAGTCGGGACAGGGGTTTCAATCAGCCCCAGCATTTT CASICRSRDRGFNQPQHF
15 TRBD1 NA TRBJ2-2 TRBV2 TGTGCCAGCAGATCGACAGGGGCAAACACCGGGGAGCTGTTTTTT CASRSTGANTGELFF
13 NA few TRBJ2-2 TRBV15 TGTGCCACTGGCCCAGGGTACACCGGGGAGCTGTTTTTT CATGPGYTGELFF
13 TRBD1 NA TRBJ1-1 TRBV6-5 TGTGCCAGCAGACTACAGGGGGACACTGAAGCTTTCTTT CASRLQGDTEAFF
15 TRBD2 NA TRBJ2-2 TRBV5-1 TGCGCCAGCAGCTTGTTTAGCGGGGGCGCCGGGGAGCTGTTTTTT CASSLFSGGAGELFF
14 NA NA TRBJ2-5 TRBV7-2 TGTGCCAGCAGCTTAGACTGGGGCGGAGAGACCCAGTACTTC CASSLDWGGETQYF
11 NA NA TRBJ1-5 TRBV12-5 TGTGCTAGTGGTCACGGACATTTACAGCATTTT CASGHGHLQHF
14 NA NA TRBJ2-1 TRBV7-3 TGTGCCAGCAGCTTAGGAGGAGGGGTGGATGAGCAGTTCTTC CASSLGGGVDEQFF
15 NA NA TRBJ1-3 TRBV4-1 TGCGCCAGCAGCCCCACTGGGGGGATAGGAAACACCATATATTTT CASSPTGGIGNTIYF
13 TRBD1 NA TRBJ1-1 TRBV5-1 TGCGCCAGCAGCTTGGGGCAGGGGGCTGAAGCTTTCTTT CASSLGQGAEAFF
15 NA once TRBJ2-3 TRBV10-3 TGTGCCATCAGTAGGGGGGGGGCCGACACAGATACGCAGTATTTT CAISRGGADTDTQYF
14 TRBD1 NA TRBJ2-1 TRBV4-3 TGCGCCAGCAGCCAAGGACAGGGGATCGATGAGCAGTTCTTC CASSQGQGIDEQFF
18 NA NA TRBJ1-5 TRBV5-6 TGTGCCAGCAGCTTTGGTTTCCCGGGATTTAATAGCAATCAGCCCCAGCATTTT CASSFGFPGFNSNQPQHF
12 NA NA TRBJ2-1 TRBV7-9 TGTGCCAGCAGCTTAGGGAGGAATGAGCAGTTCTTC CASSLGRNEQFF
14 NA NA TRBJ1-2 TRBV9 TGTGCCAGCAGCCCGAGGAAGGATGGCTATGGCTACACCTTC CASSPRKDGYGYTF
14 NA few TRBJ2-7 TRBV7-2 TGTGCCAGCAGGAACAACAGGGACTCCTACGAGCAGTACTTC CASRNNRDSYEQYF
14 NA NA TRBJ2-7 TRBV6-4 TGTGCCAGCAGTGAGGGATGGGGCCCGTACGAGCAGTACTTC CASSEGWGPYEQYF